The rows below give T cell receptor beta chains drawn from one sample of a study of T-cell reconstitution after alpha-beta-depleted transplantation in children. TCRdb processed the PCR reads anew with MiXCR; each CDR3 protein has one entry. The table shows a few hundred thousand distinct CDR3 sequences, with around 15% occurring only once. Material: PBMCs, mostly from graft donor cells, obtained 360 days after TCRalphabeta/CD19-depleted stem cell transplant. The receptor set was obtained from a boy in the first two years of life who had a stem cell transplant for Wiskott-Aldrich syndrome, so the T cells may come from the graft donor. The CDR3 runs from the conserved cysteine through the conserved F or W. A D gene is named only where the DNA matches it firmly. The size field is filled for only some rows; it gives once, few, many or a size class.

cdr3_nt: TGCAGCGCCCAAATCCAGAACACTGAAGCTTTCTTT
cdr3_aa: CSAQIQNTEAFF
d_call: NA
v_call: TRBV29-1
clone_size: NA
j_call: TRBJ1-1

cdr3_nt: TGTGCCAGCAGCTTTACTTGGAGCTCCTACAATGAGCAGTTCTTC
cdr3_aa: CASSFTWSSYNEQFF
d_call: NA
v_call: TRBV11-2
clone_size: many
j_call: TRBJ2-1

cdr3_nt: TGTGCCAGCAGTTATGGGGCGGGACCTAAGCATTTT
cdr3_aa: CASSYGAGPKHF
d_call: NA
v_call: TRBV6-6
clone_size: NA
j_call: TRBJ1-5

cdr3_nt: TGTGCCAGTAGTATGACACTCCTGTCCTACGAGCAGTACTTC
cdr3_aa: CASSMTLLSYEQYF
d_call: NA
v_call: TRBV19
clone_size: NA
j_call: TRBJ2-7

cdr3_nt: TGCAGTGCCATGAGGGACAGGGACACCTACGAGCAGTACTTC
cdr3_aa: CSAMRDRDTYEQYF
d_call: TRBD1
v_call: TRBV20-1
clone_size: few
j_call: TRBJ2-7

cdr3_nt: TGTGCCACCAGCAGCCCAGGGACCTTACGCTCTGGGGCCAACGTCCTGACTTTC
cdr3_aa: CATSSPGTLRSGANVLTF
d_call: NA
v_call: TRBV15
clone_size: NA
j_call: TRBJ2-6

cdr3_nt: TGCGCCAGCAGCTTGGCAGATCTGGCGAACGAGCAGTACTTC
cdr3_aa: CASSLADLANEQYF
d_call: NA
v_call: TRBV5-1
clone_size: many
j_call: TRBJ2-7

cdr3_nt: TGTGCCATGGGCCCCGGGTATGGCTACACCTTC
cdr3_aa: CAMGPGYGYTF
d_call: NA
v_call: TRBV4-2
clone_size: NA
j_call: TRBJ1-2

cdr3_nt: TGTGCCAGCTCACCAAGACGCACAAAGGACCGAGTCGGGTCTGGGGAGCTGTTTTTT
cdr3_aa: CASSPRRTKDRVGSGELFF
d_call: NA
v_call: TRBV18
clone_size: few
j_call: TRBJ2-2

cdr3_nt: TGCGCCAGCAGCCAAGATAGGGCTAGCGGGAGTGATACGCAGTATTTT
cdr3_aa: CASSQDRASGSDTQYF
d_call: TRBD2
v_call: TRBV4-3
clone_size: few
j_call: TRBJ2-3

cdr3_nt: TGCAGCGTTGGAGGGGGGTGGACAGATACGCAGTATTTT
cdr3_aa: CSVGGGWTDTQYF
d_call: NA
v_call: TRBV29-1
clone_size: NA
j_call: TRBJ2-3

cdr3_nt: TGCAGTGCTAGAGGTAGCGGGAGGTTCAATGAGCAGTTCTTC
cdr3_aa: CSARGSGRFNEQFF
d_call: TRBD2
v_call: TRBV20-1
clone_size: NA
j_call: TRBJ2-1

cdr3_nt: TGTGCCAGCAGCTTAGGGGACAGGACCACAGATACGCAGTATTTT
cdr3_aa: CASSLGDRTTDTQYF
d_call: TRBD1
v_call: TRBV7-9
clone_size: NA
j_call: TRBJ2-3

cdr3_nt: TGCGCCAGCAGCCAAGTCGAGCTATCCAGGGGAAACGGGGAGCTGTTTTTT
cdr3_aa: CASSQVELSRGNGELFF
d_call: NA
v_call: TRBV4-1
clone_size: few
j_call: TRBJ2-2

cdr3_nt: TGTGCCACCAGCAGAGATCGGGGGGCCTACGAGCAGTACTTC
cdr3_aa: CATSRDRGAYEQYF
d_call: TRBD2
v_call: TRBV15
clone_size: NA
j_call: TRBJ2-7

cdr3_nt: TGTGCCAGCAGCTTAGGAGGGTTTAACATTCAGTACTTC
cdr3_aa: CASSLGGFNIQYF
d_call: NA
v_call: TRBV7-8
clone_size: few
j_call: TRBJ2-4

cdr3_nt: TGCGCCAGCAGCCAAGTCCGGAACGACGAGCAGTACTTC
cdr3_aa: CASSQVRNDEQYF
d_call: NA
v_call: TRBV4-3
clone_size: NA
j_call: TRBJ2-7

cdr3_nt: TGCGCCAGCAGCTTGGTAGGGGAAACTAGCACAGATACGCAGTATTTT
cdr3_aa: CASSLVGETSTDTQYF
d_call: NA
v_call: TRBV5-1
clone_size: few
j_call: TRBJ2-3

cdr3_nt: TGTGCCAGCAGCAAAAGTAGGATAACAGGGAATCCTACGCAGTATTTT
cdr3_aa: CASSKSRITGNPTQYF
d_call: NA
v_call: TRBV21-1
clone_size: NA
j_call: TRBJ2-3

cdr3_nt: TGCAGTGCTAGACACCACAGGAACACTGAAGCTTTCTTT
cdr3_aa: CSARHHRNTEAFF
d_call: NA
v_call: TRBV20-1
clone_size: few
j_call: TRBJ1-1

cdr3_nt: TGTGCCAGCAGCTTAGCGGCGGGGAGGGGCACCGGGGAGCTGTTTTTT
cdr3_aa: CASSLAAGRGTGELFF
d_call: TRBD2
v_call: TRBV7-2
clone_size: NA
j_call: TRBJ2-2

cdr3_nt: TGTGCCAGCAGCATCTGGACCGATCTAGACACCGGGGAGCTGTTTTTT
cdr3_aa: CASSIWTDLDTGELFF
d_call: NA
v_call: TRBV21-1
clone_size: few
j_call: TRBJ2-2

cdr3_nt: TGTGCCAGCAGGCGGTCAGGGGCTTCGGGAGAGACCCAGTACTTC
cdr3_aa: CASRRSGASGETQYF
d_call: NA
v_call: TRBV5-5
clone_size: NA
j_call: TRBJ2-5

cdr3_nt: TGTGCCAGCAGCTTTACCGGGGGGGGTAGGAATGAGCAGTTCTTC
cdr3_aa: CASSFTGGGRNEQFF
d_call: TRBD2
v_call: TRBV7-9
clone_size: NA
j_call: TRBJ2-1

cdr3_nt: TGCAGTGCTACCCGACAGGGAGCTGGGGCCAACGTCCTGACTTTC
cdr3_aa: CSATRQGAGANVLTF
d_call: TRBD1
v_call: TRBV20-1
clone_size: NA
j_call: TRBJ2-6

cdr3_nt: TGCGCCAGCAGCCAAGACGGCGCCAATGAGCAGTTCTTC
cdr3_aa: CASSQDGANEQFF
d_call: NA
v_call: TRBV4-1
clone_size: few
j_call: TRBJ2-1

cdr3_nt: TGTGCCAGCTCACCACCAAGGACAGGCGTCACAGATACGCAGTATTTT
cdr3_aa: CASSPPRTGVTDTQYF
d_call: TRBD1
v_call: TRBV18
clone_size: NA
j_call: TRBJ2-3

cdr3_nt: TGTGCCAGCAGCCTAGCAGGGGGCAGCCGCTACGAGCAGTACTTC
cdr3_aa: CASSLAGGSRYEQYF
d_call: TRBD1
v_call: TRBV12-3/TRBV12-4
clone_size: NA
j_call: TRBJ2-7

cdr3_nt: TGTGCCAGCAGTTCCTCGGGGCGGTCACAGTACAATGAGCAGTTCTTC
cdr3_aa: CASSSSGRSQYNEQFF
d_call: NA
v_call: TRBV12-3/TRBV12-4
clone_size: many
j_call: TRBJ2-1

cdr3_nt: TGTGCCACCAGCAGAGATCTCTTCCCACAGGGATCGGGCACAGATACGCAGTATTTT
cdr3_aa: CATSRDLFPQGSGTDTQYF
d_call: NA
v_call: TRBV15
clone_size: few
j_call: TRBJ2-3

cdr3_nt: TGTGCCAGCAGCTTTGGCAGGAAATACTATGGCTACACCTTC
cdr3_aa: CASSFGRKYYGYTF
d_call: NA
v_call: TRBV11-2
clone_size: few
j_call: TRBJ1-2

cdr3_nt: TGTGCCAGCAGTTTAGAAATAGCGGAGTTCACAGATACGCAGTATTTT
cdr3_aa: CASSLEIAEFTDTQYF
d_call: NA
v_call: TRBV12-3/TRBV12-4
clone_size: few
j_call: TRBJ2-3

cdr3_nt: TGCGCCAGCAGCTGGGGGACAGGCGGAGAGACCCAGTACTTC
cdr3_aa: CASSWGTGGETQYF
d_call: TRBD1
v_call: TRBV5-1
clone_size: few
j_call: TRBJ2-5

cdr3_nt: TGCAGCGCCCTTCGGGCGGAGACCCAGTACTTC
cdr3_aa: CSALRAETQYF
d_call: NA
v_call: TRBV29-1
clone_size: few
j_call: TRBJ2-5

cdr3_nt: TGTGCCAACACGACCACGGACAGATATTGCGGGGAGCTGTTTTTT
cdr3_aa: CANTTTDRYCGELFF
d_call: NA
v_call: TRBV24-1
clone_size: many
j_call: TRBJ2-2

cdr3_nt: TGTGCCAGCAGCTTAGGGGGGTCCGTAGTCGGCCAAGAGACCCAGTACTTC
cdr3_aa: CASSLGGSVVGQETQYF
d_call: NA
v_call: TRBV7-2
clone_size: few
j_call: TRBJ2-5

cdr3_nt: TGTGCCAGCAGTTACTCGGCTAGCGTAGGGAGCTCCTACAATGAGCAGTTCTTC
cdr3_aa: CASSYSASVGSSYNEQFF
d_call: NA
v_call: TRBV6-2/TRBV6-3
clone_size: few
j_call: TRBJ2-1

cdr3_nt: TGTGCCAGCAGCCTAAACAGTTTTGAAAAACTGTTTTTT
cdr3_aa: CASSLNSFEKLFF
d_call: NA
v_call: TRBV7-9
clone_size: many
j_call: TRBJ1-4

cdr3_nt: TGTGCCAGCAGCTTGGTCAGGTTGGGCAGGCGGTCCTATGGCTACACCTTC
cdr3_aa: CASSLVRLGRRSYGYTF
d_call: NA
v_call: TRBV28
clone_size: NA
j_call: TRBJ1-2

cdr3_nt: TGTGCCAGCAGGGATGTGGCAGGGCTATTCGAAGCTTTCTTT
cdr3_aa: CASRDVAGLFEAFF
d_call: NA
v_call: TRBV21-1
clone_size: NA
j_call: TRBJ1-1

cdr3_nt: TGCAGCGTTTTAGCGGGAGGGAGGGATGAGCAGTTCTTC
cdr3_aa: CSVLAGGRDEQFF
d_call: TRBD2
v_call: TRBV29-1
clone_size: many
j_call: TRBJ2-1

cdr3_nt: TGTGCCAGCAGTTTAAGGGGACAGGGAACCAAAAACATTCAGTACTTC
cdr3_aa: CASSLRGQGTKNIQYF
d_call: TRBD1
v_call: TRBV12-3/TRBV12-4
clone_size: NA
j_call: TRBJ2-4

cdr3_nt: TGTGCCAGCAGTCGCACAGGGGTCACTGAAGCTTTCTTT
cdr3_aa: CASSRTGVTEAFF
d_call: TRBD1
v_call: TRBV12-3/TRBV12-4
clone_size: few
j_call: TRBJ1-1

cdr3_nt: TGTGCCAGCAGTATGCGGGCGTACCAAGAGACCCAGTACTTC
cdr3_aa: CASSMRAYQETQYF
d_call: NA
v_call: TRBV28
clone_size: NA
j_call: TRBJ2-5

cdr3_nt: TGTGCCATCAGGGGACAGAAAGAGACCCAGTACTTC
cdr3_aa: CAIRGQKETQYF
d_call: TRBD1
v_call: TRBV10-3
clone_size: few
j_call: TRBJ2-5

cdr3_nt: TGTGCCAGCAGTTTAAAGGGGGCGTGGGACCCCCCCTACGAGCAGTACTTC
cdr3_aa: CASSLKGAWDPPYEQYF
d_call: TRBD1
v_call: TRBV2
clone_size: few
j_call: TRBJ2-7

cdr3_nt: TGTGCCAGCTCACCACGCCTAGCGGGAGCCCCCTACAATGAGCAGTTCTTC
cdr3_aa: CASSPRLAGAPYNEQFF
d_call: TRBD2
v_call: TRBV18
clone_size: NA
j_call: TRBJ2-1

cdr3_nt: TGTGCCAGCAGGCCCACGGGACTAGCTCTCACCGGGGAGCTGTTTTTT
cdr3_aa: CASRPTGLALTGELFF
d_call: TRBD2
v_call: TRBV12-3/TRBV12-4
clone_size: NA
j_call: TRBJ2-2

cdr3_nt: TGTGCCAGCAGCTTCGCCTCGCCTGGAAACACCATATATTTT
cdr3_aa: CASSFASPGNTIYF
d_call: NA
v_call: TRBV7-2
clone_size: few
j_call: TRBJ1-3

cdr3_nt: TGTGCCAGCAGCGTCGGGACTCCGACCTACGAGCAGTACTTC
cdr3_aa: CASSVGTPTYEQYF
d_call: NA
v_call: TRBV11-2
clone_size: NA
j_call: TRBJ2-7

cdr3_nt: TGCGCCAGCAGTGATAGATTCACCGGGGAGCTGTTTTTT
cdr3_aa: CASSDRFTGELFF
d_call: NA
v_call: TRBV10-2
clone_size: NA
j_call: TRBJ2-2

cdr3_nt: TGCAGTGCTAGAGGTCCCGGGACAGGGCGACCAGATACGCAGTATTTT
cdr3_aa: CSARGPGTGRPDTQYF
d_call: TRBD1
v_call: TRBV20-1
clone_size: few
j_call: TRBJ2-3

cdr3_nt: TGCGCCAGCAGCTTGACTAGCGGGAGGGCCTCGTCCTACAATGAGCAGTTCTTC
cdr3_aa: CASSLTSGRASSYNEQFF
d_call: TRBD2
v_call: TRBV5-1
clone_size: NA
j_call: TRBJ2-1

cdr3_nt: TGTGCACTCGCGGCGGGGGGCAGCTCCTACAATGAGCAGTTCTTC
cdr3_aa: CALAAGGSSYNEQFF
d_call: TRBD2
v_call: TRBV6-1
clone_size: NA
j_call: TRBJ2-1